This is a list of T cell receptor beta chains from one sample in a study of blood T cell repertoires in COVID-19. Using immunoSEQ multiplex PCR, the repertoire was profiled, and TCRdb retains in-frame clones only, with some absent. The data contain approximately 470,000 clones, 87% of them seen just once; the ten biggest clones take up 0.7%. What was sequenced was PBMCs or T cells enriched from blood (not recorded which). The source is a woman between 18 and 29 years old who had recovered from COVID-19. Both conserved end residues are part of each CDR3.

cdr3_aa: CASSPRGAGGYTF; v_call: TRBV9
cdr3_aa: CASTLMALRDKDYEQYF; v_call: TRBV2
cdr3_aa: CASSRDRFYEQYF; v_call: TRBV28
cdr3_aa: CASSDRINQPQHF; v_call: TRBV11-2
cdr3_aa: CASRPTGLAPEQYF; v_call: TRBV19
cdr3_aa: CAWSDPRGSYEQYF; v_call: TRBV30
cdr3_aa: CASSLGRTGGERTGELFF; v_call: TRBV18
cdr3_aa: CASSSGRTSGQTDTQYF; v_call: TRBV7-9
cdr3_aa: CASSPWDRGEQYF; v_call: TRBV7-9
cdr3_aa: CASEGGSDTEAFF; v_call: TRBV19
cdr3_aa: CASSEMTGGRYEQYF; v_call: TRBV10-1
cdr3_aa: CASSHRQGGGRSYEQYF; v_call: TRBV3-1/TRBV3-2
cdr3_aa: CASSAPYSGGWTGELFF; v_call: TRBV9
cdr3_aa: CASSLPDRAEQYF; v_call: TRBV5-5
cdr3_aa: CSASLRRTFYEQYF; v_call: TRBV20-1
cdr3_aa: CASRGRSKGYTF; v_call: TRBV12-3/TRBV12-4
cdr3_aa: CASSSTGIDGYTF; v_call: TRBV5-6
cdr3_aa: CASTYVADTGELFF; v_call: TRBV2
cdr3_aa: CASCAPGAGDEKLFF; v_call: TRBV2
cdr3_aa: CASAPGGVNTEAFF; v_call: TRBV7-3
cdr3_aa: CSASSGQGFTGELFF; v_call: TRBV20-1
cdr3_aa: CASSHPTGTFSYNSPLHF; v_call: TRBV4-1
cdr3_aa: CASSQEEGYRIPPLHF; v_call: TRBV3-1/TRBV3-2
cdr3_aa: CASRLQGRDTQYF; v_call: TRBV11-2
cdr3_aa: CASSPGDTPTRETQYF; v_call: TRBV6-2/TRBV6-3
cdr3_aa: CSAARQDEQYF; v_call: TRBV20-1
cdr3_aa: CASSWTAFSNQPQHF; v_call: TRBV2
cdr3_aa: CASSQADWAVRGTETQYF; v_call: TRBV4-1
cdr3_aa: CASSVVFMQENTEAFF; v_call: TRBV6-1
cdr3_aa: CSVEAGGYTF; v_call: TRBV29-1
cdr3_aa: CASSSGSEHQPQHF; v_call: TRBV28
cdr3_aa: CASTNSWTNYGYTF; v_call: TRBV6-5
cdr3_aa: CASRKTGTAGANVLTF; v_call: TRBV10-2
cdr3_aa: CATSGQGADTQYF; v_call: TRBV24-1
cdr3_aa: CASSPGTGMNTEAFF; v_call: TRBV5-6